A selection of T cell receptor beta chains follows, all from one sample in a study of T cell responses to AZD1222 COVID-19 vaccine. Sequencing used immunoSEQ multiplex PCR; TCRdb keeps in-frame clones, though not all of them. The sample holds 150,000 to 200,000 clones; under 95% are singletons and the top ten take approximately 5.5%. Specimen: peripheral blood, collected 28 days after the second AZD1222 dose. The origin of the receptors is an adult who received the AZD1222 COVID-19 vaccine. CDR3s include the opening cysteine and the closing phenylalanine or tryptophan. D genes are given only for firm matches. Rows give clone size only sometimes, using once, few, many, or a class for an expanded clone.

>TRBD2|TRBJ2-1|TRBV28|NA
TGTGCCAGCAGCCCCCGGGCTAGCGGTAACAATGAGCAGTTCTTC
CASSPRASGNNEQFF
>TRBD1|TRBJ2-5|TRBV13|NA
TGTGCCAGCAGCGCGACAGGGATACGAGAGACCCAGTACTTC
CASSATGIRETQYF
>TRBD2|TRBJ2-7|TRBV28|few
TGTGCCAGCAGTCCTCCACTAGCGGGAGAACTCGAGCAGTACTTC
CASSPPLAGELEQYF
>TRBD2|TRBJ2-1|TRBV5-1|NA
TGCGCCAGCATCGGCGGGACTAGCGGGAAGAGTGAGCAGTTCTTC
CASIGGTSGKSEQFF
>NA|TRBJ1-2|TRBV24-1|NA
TGTGCCACCAGTGACCCCGACATGAACTATGGCTACACCTTC
CATSDPDMNYGYTF
>NA|TRBJ1-5|TRBV7-9|NA
TGTGCCAGCAGCTTAGAGTTCGGGGAACTATATAGCAATCAGCCCCAGCATTTT
CASSLEFGELYSNQPQHF
>NA|TRBJ2-3|TRBV27|NA
TGTGCCAGCAGTTTACACGGTGCGTCAGCCTACACAGATACGCAGTATTTT
CASSLHGASAYTDTQYF
>NA|TRBJ2-3|TRBV5-1|NA
TGCGCCAGCAGCTTGGAGGGGTTGGATACGCAGTATTTT
CASSLEGLDTQYF
>TRBD1|TRBJ1-2|TRBV19|NA
TGTGCCAGTAGTATAGGGAACAGGGGGCGCGGCTACACCTTC
CASSIGNRGRGYTF
>NA|TRBJ1-6|TRBV27|once
TGTGCCAGCAGTTTCCAGAGCTCCTATAATTCACCCCTCCACTTT
CASSFQSSYNSPLHF
>TRBD1|TRBJ1-2|TRBV9|NA
TGTGCCAGCAGCGGGACAGGGGGTGGCTACACCTTC
CASSGTGGGYTF
>TRBD1|TRBJ1-3|TRBV4-1|NA
TGCGCCAGCAGCCCCCCCCCGGGACAGCACTCTGGAAACACCATATATTTT
CASSPPPGQHSGNTIYF
>NA|TRBJ1-3|TRBV6-5|NA
TGTGCCAGCAGCTACCAGGGGTCTGGAAACACCATATATTTT
CASSYQGSGNTIYF
>NA|TRBJ2-1|TRBV3-1/TRBV3-2|NA
TGTGCCAGCAGCCAAGATCGACAGAGGAATGAGCAGTTCTTC
CASSQDRQRNEQFF
>TRBD2|TRBJ2-2|TRBV6-2/TRBV6-3|NA
TGTGCCAGCAGTTATCCCGGAGGCGGGAGGCCGTGGTTGACCGGGGAGCTGTTTTTT
CASSYPGGGRPWLTGELFF
>NA|TRBJ1-6|TRBV3-1/TRBV3-2|NA
TGTGCCAGCAGCCTGCAGGGGCTGGGGAATTCACCCCTCCACTTT
CASSLQGLGNSPLHF
>TRBD1|TRBJ2-1|TRBV30|NA
TGTGCCTGGAGTGGAAAACAGGGGGCACGGGAGCAGTTCTTC
CAWSGKQGAREQFF
>NA|TRBJ2-7|TRBV27|NA
TGTGCCAGCAGTTTTGGGCCAACCTACGAGCAGTACTTC
CASSFGPTYEQYF
>TRBD1|TRBJ1-2|TRBV27|NA
TGTGCCAGCAGTCTAAACAGGGGTCATGGCTACACCTTC
CASSLNRGHGYTF
>NA|TRBJ1-3|TRBV4-1|once
TGCGCCAGCAGCCAATGGGCAGGAGTCTCTGGAAACACCATATATTTT
CASSQWAGVSGNTIYF
>NA|TRBJ2-7|TRBV23-1|NA
TGCGCCAGCAGTCATGCAGTCGCGGACCAGCAGTACTTC
CASSHAVADQQYF
>NA|TRBJ1-1|TRBV7-2|NA
TGTGCCAGCAGGAAACAGACGAACACTGAAGCTTTCTTT
CASRKQTNTEAFF
>NA|TRBJ1-3|TRBV9|NA
TGTGCCAGCAGCGCCGGACACGTCTCTGGAAACACCATATATTTT
CASSAGHVSGNTIYF
>NA|TRBJ2-3|TRBV6-5|NA
TGTGCCAGCAGTTACTCCCGATTCACAGATACGCAGTATTTT
CASSYSRFTDTQYF
>NA|TRBJ2-2|TRBV27|NA
TGTGCCAGCAGTTTATTCTCAGGGAACACCGGGGAGCTGTTTTTT
CASSLFSGNTGELFF
>NA|TRBJ1-2|TRBV16|NA
TGTGCCAGCAGCTCTACAGGGAGAGGGAACTATGGCTACACCTTC
CASSSTGRGNYGYTF
>NA|TRBJ1-3|TRBV7-6|NA
TGTGCCAGCAGCTTACCTGACTGGTCCCCTACCTCTGGAAACACCATATATTTT
CASSLPDWSPTSGNTIYF
>TRBD1|TRBJ1-6|TRBV27|NA
TGTGCCAGCAGTTTCCGGGGACAGGGCTATAATTCACCCCTCCACTTT
CASSFRGQGYNSPLHF
>NA|TRBJ2-2|TRBV11-1|NA
TGTGCCAGCAGCCCTGGGGGACTCCCGGGAGTCGGGGAGCTGTTTTTT
CASSPGGLPGVGELFF
>NA|TRBJ1-2|TRBV6-5|NA
TGTGCCAGCAGTTGGGAGGGCGGCTATGGCTACACCTTC
CASSWEGGYGYTF
>NA|TRBJ2-7|TRBV6-5|NA
TGTGCCAGCAGTTATTTCGGTTTGAGGGACGAGCAGTACTTC
CASSYFGLRDEQYF
>NA|TRBJ2-1|TRBV13|NA
TGTGCCAGCAGCTTGAGGCACAGGGTGGAGCAGTTCTTC
CASSLRHRVEQFF
>NA|TRBJ1-2|TRBV7-2|NA
TGTGCCAGCAGCTTAAGCAGTAGGAGAACGGGCTACACCTTC
CASSLSSRRTGYTF
>TRBD2|TRBJ2-1|TRBV7-8|NA
TGTGCCAGCAGCGTCGGACTAGCTACCTACAATGAGCAGTTCTTC
CASSVGLATYNEQFF
>TRBD1|TRBJ1-1|TRBV11-2|NA
TGTGCCAGCAGCCGGGACAGGGAAGCTTTCTTT
CASSRDREAFF
>TRBD1|TRBJ1-2|TRBV7-2|NA
TGTGCCAGCAGCTTAAACAGGGGATATGGCTACACCTTC
CASSLNRGYGYTF
>TRBD1|TRBJ1-2|TRBV28|NA
TGTGCCAGCAAGACAGGGGAACATGGCTACACCTTC
CASKTGEHGYTF
>NA|TRBJ1-4|TRBV5-4|NA
TGTGCCAGCAGCGACAAAACAGGGACCACTAATGAAAAACTGTTTTTT
CASSDKTGTTNEKLFF
>NA|TRBJ1-5|TRBV15|once
TGTGCCACCAGCAGAGCGGGGGGGAATCAGCCCCAGCATTTT
CATSRAGGNQPQHF
>TRBD1|TRBJ2-1|TRBV7-3|NA
TGTGCCAGCAGCCCCTCGGACAGGGCCCATGAGCAGTTCTTC
CASSPSDRAHEQFF
>TRBD2|TRBJ2-3|TRBV7-3|NA
TGTGCCAGCAGCTTAACGGGAGCGGGGGGAGATACGCAGTATTTT
CASSLTGAGGDTQYF
>NA|TRBJ1-1|TRBV11-2|NA
TGTGCCAGCAGCTTTATGCCACGCGGGTCCCCTGAAGCTTTCTTT
CASSFMPRGSPEAFF
>NA|TRBJ2-4|TRBV7-9|NA
TGTGCCAGCAGCGGCGGGGCCTGGGCCAAAAACATTCAGTACTTC
CASSGGAWAKNIQYF
>NA|TRBJ1-2|TRBV7-3|NA
TGTGCCAGCAGCATGGGAGGCCAAAATAAAGGCTACACCTTC
CASSMGGQNKGYTF
>NA|TRBJ2-5|TRBV2|NA
TGTGCCAGCAGTGAAAACCCTAGTCCCGAGACCCAGTACTTC
CASSENPSPETQYF
>NA|TRBJ1-5|TRBV30|NA
TGTGCCTGGAGAGAGAAAGGACCCGGCAATCAGCCCCAGCATTTT
CAWREKGPGNQPQHF
>NA|TRBJ1-1|TRBV2|NA
TGTGCCAGCAAAGCCCGGGCGAACACTGAAGCTTTCTTT
CASKARANTEAFF
>TRBD2|TRBJ2-7|TRBV5-1|NA
TGCGCCAGCACTGGGACTAGCGGGAGGGCCGAGCAGTACTTC
CASTGTSGRAEQYF
>NA|TRBJ1-4|TRBV5-8|NA
TGTGCCAGCAGCTTGCGGTGGGTACCAATGGTTGGCCCACATGAAAAACTGTTTTTT
CASSLRWVPMVGPHEKLFF
>NA|TRBJ2-7|TRBV4-1|NA
TGCGCCAGCAGCCAAGGGGAACAGGAGTACGAGCAGTACTTC
CASSQGEQEYEQYF
>NA|TRBJ2-1|TRBV27|NA
TGTGCCAGCAGGGAGGGGGATAATGAGCAGTTCTTC
CASREGDNEQFF
>NA|TRBJ2-7|TRBV19|NA
TGTGCCAGTAGTAATCCCTCCGGGACGTACTACGAGCAGTACTTC
CASSNPSGTYYEQYF
>TRBD2|TRBJ2-1|TRBV9|NA
TGTGCCAGCAGCGGACTAGCGGGAGTTGAGCAGTTCTTC
CASSGLAGVEQFF
>NA|TRBJ2-6|TRBV7-6|NA
TGTGCCAGCAGCTTAGACAGTCCCAACTCTGGGGCCAACGTCCTGACTTTC
CASSLDSPNSGANVLTF
>TRBD2|TRBJ2-2|TRBV12-5|once
TGTGCTAGTGGTTGGCTACTAGCGGGGGCTACGAACACCGGGGAGCTGTTTTTT
CASGWLLAGATNTGELFF
>NA|TRBJ2-1|TRBV7-2|NA
TGTGCCAGCAGCCCAGACGGGGGTTACTCCTACAATGAGCAGTTCTTC
CASSPDGGYSYNEQFF